These 25 T cell receptor beta chains were all obtained from the same sample, sequenced in a study of siplizumab effects on memory and regulatory T cells. Libraries were prepared by immunoSEQ multiplex PCR; TCRdb keeps only in-frame clonotypes and omits some of them. The sample comprises some 100,000 clones, over 85% of which are singletons, and over 5.5% rests with the top ten. The sequenced sample consisted of CD8+ T cells sorted from blood. The receptor source for this set is a human donor in good health.

The chain has TRBV7-8 and TRBJ2-1; TRBD2 aligns across 10 bases. The germline V gene encodes CDR1 SGHVS and CDR2 FQNEAQ. This CDR3 region has 14 residues. J lost 12 bases, V lost 4 bases, and 9 bases had no gene match. CDR3 in amino acids: CASSWGLALIGQFF. The CDR3 DNA is TGTGCCAGCAGCTGGGGACTAGCGCTCATCGGGCAGTTCTTC.

The V and J genes are TRBV27 and TRBJ2-5; 8 nucleotides align to TRBD2. The trim removed 8 bases at V and 2 bases at J, leaving 10 bases unmatched. Germline V gene lookup returns CDR1 MNHEY and CDR2 SMNVEV (reference sequence). The CDR3 contains 15 residues. CDR3 sequence (DNA): TGTGCCAGCGGGAGGGTAGCGGGATTGCAAGAGACCCAGTACTTC. This codes for CASGRVAGLQETQYF.

The chain carries TRBV4-1 and TRBJ2-5, with 10 bases identical to TRBD2. Germline CDR1 and CDR2: MGHRA and YSYEKL. With 0 bases clipped from V and 3 bases from J, the junction kept 4 bases outside the gene matches. CDR3 size: 16 residues. The CDR3 sequence: CASSQDRLAGEETQYF. The DNA for the CDR3 is TGCGCCAGCAGCCAAGATCGGCTAGCGGGAGAAGAGACCCAGTACTTC.

The CDR3 protein is CASSDGDSNYEQYF. The CDR3, as DNA: TGTGCCAGCAGTGATGGGGACTCAAACTACGAGCAGTACTTC. The chain couples TRBV6-1 to TRBJ2-7; perhaps TRBD2 as D (6 bases). CDR3 length: 14 residues. Germline CDR1 MNHNS, CDR2 SASEGT. V shed 3 bases and J shed 3 bases, with 12 bases lying between them.

This clone showed up just a few times. This chain links TRBV11-2 with TRBJ1-2, with 11 bases lining up with TRBD1. The CDR3 sequence is 11 residues long. Germline-derived CDR1 and CDR2 are SGHAT and FQNNGV. V lost 8 bases, J lost 10 bases, and 3 bases stayed unmatched. CDR3 sequence: CASGGQGDYTF. The DNA of the CDR3 is TGTGCCAGCGGGGGACAGGGGGACTACACCTTC.

The genes are TRBV9 and TRBJ2-7; D may match TRBD1 or TRBD2 (5 bases each). Trimming left V 3 bases short and J 7 bases short, with 17 bases between. Germline CDR1 is SGDLS and CDR2 is YYNGEE. The CDR3 totals 14 residues. In nucleotides, the CDR3 is TGTGCCAGCAGCGACCGGGACGGGTCGGGTGAGCAGTACTTC. This sequence encodes CASSDRDGSGEQYF.

The chain links TRBV7-2 to TRBJ2-7; D possibly uses TRBD1 or TRBD2 (5 bases each). The CDR3 contains 13 residues. Germline CDR1 SGHTA, CDR2 FQGNSA. Trimming took 5 bases from V and 3 from J, leaving 11 bases between them. CDR3 nucleotide sequence: TGTGCCAGCAGCCAAGGGGAGTTCTACGAGCAGTACTTC. Its translation is CASSQGEFYEQYF.

The chain combines TRBV19 with TRBJ2-5; 10 nucleotides line up with TRBD2. With V trimmed by 3 bases and J by 3 bases, 16 bases remained unmatched. This CDR3 spans 19 amino acids. Germline V gene data show CDR1 as LNHDA and CDR2 as SQIVND (reference sequence). This chain's CDR3 is CASSIFWLAGETAEETQYF. Here the CDR3 DNA reads TGTGCCAGTAGTATTTTTTGGCTAGCGGGAGAGACGGCAGAAGAGACCCAGTACTTC.

The rearrangement uses TRBV19 and TRBJ1-1, with 7 bases fitting TRBD1. The CDR3 has 14 residues. Germline V lookup: CDR1 LNHDA, CDR2 SQIVND (reference sequence). The trim removed 7 bases at V and 4 bases at J, leaving 9 bases unmatched. The CDR3 bases are TGTGCCAGTACCGTGACAGGGAGTCGCACTGAAGCTTTCTTT. This codes for CASTVTGSRTEAFF. Full variable domain (rest looked up from reference TRBV19 and TRBJ1-1): DGGITQSPKYLFRKEGQNVTLSCEQNLNHDAMYWYRQDPGQGLRLIYYSQIVNDFQKGDIAEGYSVSREKKESFPLTVTSAQKNPTAFYLCASTVTGSRTEAFFGQGTRLTVV.

The V call is TRBV30, the J call TRBJ1-2; D remains unclear. The CDR3 contains 13 residues. From germline, CDR1 is GTSNPN and CDR2 SVGIG (reference sequence). The germline V and J ends were trimmed by 2 bases and 4 bases, with 11 bases remaining between them. The CDR3 here is CAWSFSGIYGYTF. In DNA form, the CDR3 reads TGTGCCTGGAGTTTCTCGGGGATCTATGGCTACACCTTC. Full variable domain (missing parts from reference TRBV30 and TRBJ1-2): SQTIHQWPATLVQPVGSPLSLECTVEGTSNPNLYWYRQAAGRGLQLLFYSVGIGQISSEVPQNLSASRPQDRQFILSSKKLLLSDSGFYLCAWSFSGIYGYTFGSGTRLTVV.

The chain carries TRBV7-9 and TRBJ2-5; D is undetermined. There are 15 residues in the CDR3. Trimming removed 5 bases from V and 1 base from J, with 14 bases in between. Germline CDR1 is SEHNR and CDR2 is FQNEAQ (reference sequence). In nucleotides, the CDR3 is TGTGCCAGCAGCCACTCCCGAATGGGCCAAGAGACCCAGTACTTC. It specifies CASSHSRMGQETQYF.

This chain uses TRBV27 with TRBJ2-1; D is tentatively TRBD1 or TRBD2 (5 bases each). Trimming stripped 6 bases from V and 4 bases from J, with 16 bases between. The CDR3 covers 15 residues. The germline V gene has CDR1 MNHEY and CDR2 SMNVEV (reference sequence). The CDR3 bases are TGTGCCAGCAGAGGGGACGTACGATTGTACAATGAGCAGTTCTTC. Translated, it gives CASRGDVRLYNEQFF.

The chain joins TRBV5-4 to TRBJ1-2; 7 nucleotides match TRBD1. V lost 4 bases and J lost 4; bases outside the gene matches: 13. The germline CDR1 and CDR2 sequences are SGHNT and YYREEE (reference sequence). The length of the CDR3 is 16 residues. CDR3 DNA sequence: TGTGCCAGCAGCCTGCTCGTATCGACAGGGTTCTATGGCTACACCTTC. Translation: CASSLLVSTGFYGYTF.

This CDR3 is CASSSGLAGEDQETQYF. CDR3 DNA: TGCGCCAGCAGCTCGGGACTAGCGGGAGAAGATCAAGAGACCCAGTACTTC. The chain combines TRBV5-1 with TRBJ2-5; TRBD2 agrees at 14 bases. The length of the CDR3 is 17 residues. Germline lookup yields CDR1 SGHRS and CDR2 YFSETQ. V shed 3 bases, J shed 2 bases, and the junction held 6 bases outside the gene matches.

This clone has a single count. V gene TRBV29-1 combines with J gene TRBJ2-7; D is unclear. The length of the CDR3 is 12 residues. V lost 6 bases and J 2 bases, leaving 11 bases between the germline ends. CDR1 and CDR2 from the germline V gene are SQVTM and ANQGSEA. CDR3 DNA: TGCAGCGTAGCCGGGCCAACCTACGAGCAGTACTTC. Translation gives CSVAGPTYEQYF.

The chain employs TRBV18 and TRBJ1-5; 8 nucleotides align to TRBD1. V dropped 5 bases and J dropped 4; count of bases not matched to a gene: 10. The CDR3 length is 16 residues. Germline CDR1 reads KGHSH; CDR2 reads LQKENI. Written as DNA, the CDR3 is TGTGCCAGCTCATCCGTCGGACAGGGAGCAAATCAGCCCCAGCATTTT. It translates to CASSSVGQGANQPQHF.

The chain recombines TRBV11-2 with TRBJ2-7; D gene unclear. With 3 bases removed from V and 1 base from J, the gap between germline ends came to 7 bases. The CDR3 contains 13 residues. CDR1 and CDR2 (germline): SGHAT, FQNNGV. For the CDR3, the DNA is TGTGCCAGCAGCTTCCGTTCTTCCTACGAGCAGTACTTC. As protein: CASSFRSSYEQYF.

This sequence joins TRBV5-4 and TRBJ2-5, with D possibly matching TRBD2 (7 bases). The CDR3 totals 16 residues. CDR1 is SGHNT, CDR2 YYREEE, per germline (reference sequence). V was trimmed by 4 bases and J by 0 bases, leaving 16 bases between them. In DNA form, the CDR3 reads TGTGCCAGCAGCCCGGGGGGCCAATCGTACCAAGAGACCCAGTACTTC. Protein: CASSPGGQSYQETQYF.

The CDR3 region is CASRSSYSVYTEAFF. CDR3 nucleotides: TGTGCCAGCCGCTCAAGCTATTCTGTGTACACTGAAGCTTTCTTT. This chain uses TRBV5-4 with TRBJ1-1; D uncertain. V was pared by 7 bases and J by 3 bases, with 19 bases between. This CDR3 is 15 amino acids long. Germline CDR1 SGHNT, CDR2 YYREEE (reference sequence). Supplemented by reference TRBV5-4 and TRBJ1-1, the full variable domain reads ETGVTQSPTHLIKTRGQQVTLRCSSQSGHNTVSWYQQALGQGPQFIFQYYREEENGRGNFPPRFSGLQFPNYSSELNVNALELDDSALYLCASRSSYSVYTEAFFGQGTRLTVV.

The gene calls are TRBV6-6 and TRBJ2-1; no definite D call. The length of the CDR3 is 12 residues. The ends were cut back, 1 base at V and 6 bases at J, with 4 bases in the middle. CDR1 and CDR2 from the germline V gene are MNHNY and SVGAGI (reference sequence). The CDR3 DNA sequence: TGTGCCAGCAGTTACTTGGGCAATGAGCAGTTCTTC. Its protein is CASSYLGNEQFF.

The chain couples TRBV11-2 to TRBJ2-3; a weak D match, TRBD2 (5 bases). The CDR3 contains 15 residues. Trimming cost V 1 base and J 3 bases, with 11 bases left between them. Germline V gene sequence: CDR1 SGHAT, CDR2 FQNNGV. Here the CDR3 reads CASSLGAPGTDTQYF. In nucleotides, the CDR3 is TGTGCCAGCAGCTTAGGGGCCCCGGGGACAGATACGCAGTATTTT.

The chain links TRBV7-8 to TRBJ2-7; 7 bases agree with TRBD2. Germline V lookup: CDR1 SGHVS, CDR2 FQNEAQ. Trimming at V came to 1 base and at J to 3 bases, leaving 9 bases not matched to a gene. The CDR3 is 16 residues long. DNA of the CDR3: TGTGCCAGCAGCTTAGATATAGCGGGTCTTCTCTACGAGCAGTACTTC. Translation: CASSLDIAGLLYEQYF.

This chain connects TRBV27 to TRBJ1-1, with D hard to call. V was clipped by 5 bases and J by 5 bases, with 24 bases between them. The germline V gene encodes CDR1 MNHEY and CDR2 SMNVEV (reference sequence). The CDR3 spans 17 residues. CDR3 loop: CASSDPRQLILGTEAFF. CDR3 bases: TGTGCCAGCAGTGACCCACGGCAGCTCATTTTGGGAACTGAAGCTTTCTTT.

The gene calls are TRBV19 and TRBJ1-1, with D tentatively TRBD1 (5 bases). Germline V gene lookup returns CDR1 LNHDA and CDR2 SQIVND (reference sequence). The CDR3 is 15 amino acids. Trimming left V 1 base short and J 4 bases short, with 13 bases between. DNA for the CDR3: TGTGCCAGTAGTATAGCTTTTGGGGGGACCACTGAAGCTTTCTTT. Translating it yields CASSIAFGGTTEAFF.

The chain employs TRBV5-6 and TRBJ1-2; D not certain. Germline CDR1 reads SGHDT; CDR2 reads YYEEEE. V shed 4 bases and J shed 2 bases, with 21 bases lying between them. The CDR3 extends over 17 amino acids. CDR3 sequence reads: CASSPVLDADTNYGYTF. CDR3 sequence (DNA): TGTGCCAGCAGCCCCGTTCTTGACGCTGACACGAACTATGGCTACACCTTC.